Listed here are 28 T cell receptor beta chains from one sample, sequenced in a study of patients and donors after allogeneic stem cell transplantation. TCRdb reprocessed the RT-PCR reads via MiXCR and lists one record per CDR3 protein. Here the sample spans some 24,000 distinct CDR3 sequences, under 55% being singletons. Sample: blood, either unsorted or a sorted T cell fraction (not recorded which). The origin of the receptors is a human donor who was either an allogeneic HSCT recipient or a stem cell or donor lymphocyte infusion donor (not recorded which). It is not recorded whose cells these are; they may come from a transplant donor.

This chain joins TRBV27 and TRBJ1-1, with TRBD1 matching 11 bases. CDR1 and CDR2 (germline): MNHEY, SMNVEV (reference sequence). The CDR3 contains 17 residues. After removal of 6 bases from V and 5 bases from J, the junction contained 14 bases not matched to a gene. The CDR3 spells CASSSLGGQGVRTEAFF. CDR3 DNA: TGTGCCAGCAGCAGTTTAGGGGGACAGGGGGTTCGGACTGAAGCTTTCTTT.

This clonotype has more than one count but fewer than ten. The chain is built from TRBV27 and TRBJ1-1, with D unclear. V lost 3 bases and J 1 base, leaving 15 bases between the germline ends. The germline gives CDR1 MNHEY, CDR2 SMNVEV (reference sequence). This CDR3 comprises 16 residues. The CDR3, as DNA: TGTGCCAGCAGTTTGGGCCCAGGAGAGTGGAACACTGAAGCTTTCTTT. It yields the protein CASSLGPGEWNTEAFF.

The V call is TRBV20-1, the J call TRBJ1-1, with unresolved D. Trimming took 6 bases from V and 2 from J, leaving 16 bases between them. CDR1 and CDR2 from the germline V gene are DFQATT and SNEGSKA (reference sequence). This CDR3 spans 14 amino acids. The CDR3: CSADLGWGNTEAFF. CDR3 in DNA: TGCAGTGCCGACCTGGGATGGGGAAACACTGAAGCTTTCTTT.

This clonotype came up once. This rearrangement joins TRBV5-1 to TRBJ1-4, with 8 bases that match TRBD1. The CDR3 contains 17 residues. V was pared by 0 bases and J by 2 bases, with 6 bases of the junction left unmatched. The germline CDR1 and CDR2 sequences are SGHRS and YFSETQ. The CDR3 loop is CASSLGAGGGTNEKLFF. The CDR3 coding sequence is TGCGCCAGCAGCTTGGGTGCAGGGGGCGGCACTAATGAAAAACTGTTTTTT.

This chain uses TRBV5-1 with TRBJ1-1; weak D call: TRBD1 (5 bases). The V gene lost 6 bases and the J gene lost 4 bases, with 13 bases spanning the gap. CDR1 and CDR2 from the germline V gene are SGHRS and YFSETQ. The CDR3 consists of 13 residues. CDR3 nucleotide sequence: TGCGCCAGCACCTCCCCCGGGGGCACTGAAGCTTTCTTT. Its translation: CASTSPGGTEAFF.

This clonotype was picked up a small number of times. CDR3 DNA sequence: TGTGCCAGCAGCGGATTTGAGACCCAGTACTTC. Translating gives CASSGFETQYF. This rearrangement joins TRBV7-9 to TRBJ2-5; D is ambiguous. V lost 5 bases and J lost 5, with 6 bases in between. The germline V gene has CDR1 SEHNR and CDR2 FQNEAQ (reference sequence). The CDR3 covers 11 residues.

This clonotype was counted only a few times. The chain uses TRBV7-2 and TRBJ1-3; D is undetermined. Germline V gene data show CDR1 as SGHTA and CDR2 as FQGNSA. Trimming left V 0 bases short and J 0 bases short, with 12 bases between. The CDR3 has 17 amino acids. The CDR3 loop is CASSLAPVGVSGNTIYF. The CDR3 DNA sequence: TGTGCCAGCAGCTTAGCGCCGGTAGGCGTCTCTGGAAACACCATATATTTT.

This clonotype was found many times. The chain carries TRBV12-3 or TRBV12-4 and TRBJ1-5; TRBD1 matches at 7 bases. The J segment lost 0 bases and the V segment lost 6 bases, leaving 5 bases of the junction unmatched. This CDR3 is 15 amino acids long. CDR3 nucleotides: TGTGCCAGCAGCCGGGGACAGTATAGCAATCAGCCCCAGCATTTT. Protein sequence: CASSRGQYSNQPQHF.

In its sample, this clonotype was seen a few times. This chain uses TRBV5-1 with TRBJ1-2; tentative D call: TRBD1 (6 bases). The CDR3 totals 14 residues. Germline CDR1 is SGHRS and CDR2 is YFSETQ. The V end was cut by 0 bases, the J end by 6 bases, with 12 bases between. The CDR3 sequence: CASSLAGGQNGYTF. Written as DNA, the CDR3 is TGCGCCAGCAGCTTGGCCGGGGGACAAAATGGCTACACCTTC. The full variable domain, rest sourced from reference TRBV5-1 and TRBJ1-2, is KAGVTQTPRYLIKTRGQQVTLSCSPISGHRSVSWYQQTPGQGLQFLFEYFSETQRNKGNFPGRFSGRQFSNSRSEMNVSTLELGDSALYLCASSLAGGQNGYTFGSGTRLTVV.

This clonotype was observed a few times. This sequence joins TRBV2 and TRBJ1-2; D not certain. The V end was cut by 8 bases, the J end by 9 bases, with 13 bases between. The germline gives CDR1 SNHLY, CDR2 FYNNEI. The CDR3 extends over 11 amino acids. DNA for the CDR3: TGTGCCAGCTCACCGGGAAAGAGCTACACCTTC. It codes for CASSPGKSYTF.

The chain joins TRBV3-1 to TRBJ1-2; D not resolved. The CDR3 extends over 16 amino acids. With 2 bases removed from V and 7 bases from J, the gap between germline ends came to 20 bases. Germline loops: CDR1 LGHDT, CDR2 YNNKEL (reference sequence). The chain's CDR3 is CASSQLNTGQSFGYTF. CDR3 coding DNA: TGTGCCAGCAGCCAACTAAATACCGGGCAGTCCTTTGGCTACACCTTC. Drawing the rest from reference TRBV3-1 and TRBJ1-2, the complete variable domain is DTAVSQTPKYLVTQMGNDKSIKCEQNLGHDTMYWYKQDSKKFLKIMFSYNNKELIINETVPNRFSPKSPDKAHLNLHINSLELGDSAVYFCASSQLNTGQSFGYTFGSGTRLTVV.

The genes are TRBV25-1 and TRBJ1-1; weak D call: TRBD1 (5 bases). V was clipped by 1 base and J by 4 bases, with 10 bases between them. CDR1 is MGHDK and CDR2 is SYGVNS in the germline V gene. This CDR3 is 14 amino acids long. The CDR3 DNA reads as TGTGCCAGCAGTGAATTGGCAGGGATCACTGAAGCTTTCTTT. It yields the protein CASSELAGITEAFF.

The rearrangement links TRBV6-1 to TRBJ1-1, with D perhaps matching TRBD1 (6 bases). Trimming stripped 4 bases from V and 2 bases from J, with 14 bases between. The length of the CDR3 is 15 residues. Germline V gene lookup returns CDR1 MNHNS and CDR2 SASEGT. CDR3 bases: TGTGCCAGCAGTGTAAGTGGGGGGCATAACACTGAAGCTTTCTTT. Protein: CASSVSGGHNTEAFF.

The V and J genes are TRBV24-1 and TRBJ1-1, with TRBD1 as a possible D gene (6 bases). CDR3 length equals 14 residues. Germline V gene lookup returns CDR1 KGHDR and CDR2 SFDVKD. The V end was cut by 3 bases, the J end by 5 bases, with 12 bases between. CDR3 sequence (DNA): TGTGCCACCAGTGATCCAGGGGTAGGGACTGAAGCTTTCTTT. Translating it yields CATSDPGVGTEAFF.

In this sample, this clonotype turned up a few times. J is TRBJ1-1 and V is TRBV20-1; D gene unclear. This CDR3 is built from 11 residues. Germline CDR1 is DFQATT and CDR2 is SNEGSKA (reference sequence). Trimming took 5 bases from V and 2 from J, leaving 6 bases between them. The DNA for the CDR3 is TGCAGTGCTTTCGTTAACACTGAAGCTTTCTTT. Translation: CSAFVNTEAFF.

This clonotype was detected only once. The CDR3 DNA reads as TGTGCCAGCAGCTTGGCGCACACCGGGGAGCTGTTTTTT. As protein: CASSLAHTGELFF. The chain couples TRBV5-5 to TRBJ2-2; D gene unclear. Germline loops: CDR1 SGHKS, CDR2 YYEKEE (reference sequence). Trimming left V 0 bases short and J 3 bases short, with 3 bases between. The length of the CDR3 is 13 residues. Together with reference TRBV5-5 and TRBJ2-2, the CDR3 gives the full variable domain: DAGVTQSPTHLIKTRGQQVTLRCSPISGHKSVSWYQQVLGQGPQFIFQYYEKEERGRGNFPDRFSARQFPNYSSELNVNALLLGDSALYLCASSLAHTGELFFGEGSRLTVL.

This clonotype was observed a handful of times. The rearrangement uses TRBV14 and TRBJ2-7; D possibly corresponds to TRBD2 (5 bases). V was trimmed by 0 bases and J by 2 bases, leaving 8 bases between them. The CDR3 runs 14 residues. From germline, CDR1 is SGHDN and CDR2 FVKESK. CDR3: CASSQEFGAYEQYF. Here the CDR3 DNA reads TGTGCCAGCAGCCAAGAGTTCGGGGCCTACGAGCAGTACTTC.

V usage is TRBV5-1 and J usage is TRBJ2-7; 8 nucleotides agree with TRBD1. CDR3 size: 14 residues. CDR1 SGHRS and CDR2 YFSETQ come from the germline V gene. V dropped 5 bases and J dropped 5; count of bases not matched to a gene: 9. The DNA for the CDR3 is TGCGCCAGCAGACCCGGGACAGGTTCCCACGAGCAGTACTTC. Its protein product is CASRPGTGSHEQYF.

The chain joins TRBV27 to TRBJ1-2; 8 nucleotides agree with TRBD1. This CDR3 is 15 amino acids long. After removal of 1 base from V and 4 bases from J, the junction contained 5 bases not matched to a gene. Germline values: CDR1 MNHEY, CDR2 SMNVEV (reference sequence). DNA of the CDR3: TGTGCCAGCAGTTTATTCCCAGGGGGCTTCTATGGCTACACCTTC. Translating gives CASSLFPGGFYGYTF.

Written as DNA, the CDR3 is TGTGCCAGCAGTACCCTAATGCAGCTACAAGGCGAGCAGTACTTC. This translates into CASSTLMQLQGEQYF. The chain employs TRBV27 and TRBJ2-7, with D uncertain. CDR1 is MNHEY, CDR2 SMNVEV, per germline (reference sequence). The CDR3 is 15 residues long. Trimming took 5 bases from V and 6 from J, leaving 20 bases between them.

CDR3 in amino acids: CASRGTARGGEAFF. The CDR3 coding sequence is TGTGCCAGCAGGGGTACAGCAAGGGGGGGTGAAGCTTTCTTT. The J gene is TRBJ1-1, the V gene TRBV27, with D possibly being TRBD1 (6 bases). The CDR3 runs 14 residues. Germline V gives CDR1 MNHEY, CDR2 SMNVEV (reference sequence). Trimming left V 6 bases short and J 7 bases short, with 18 bases between.

This clonotype was seen a handful of times. The rearrangement joins TRBV7-9 to TRBJ1-5; D gene unclear. The CDR3 runs to 13 residues. V was clipped by 2 bases and J by 0 bases, with 2 bases between them. Germline lookup yields CDR1 SEHNR and CDR2 FQNEAQ (reference sequence). The CDR3 protein is CASSLTSNQPQHF. In nucleotides, the CDR3 is TGTGCCAGCAGCTTAACTAGCAATCAGCCCCAGCATTTT.

This clonotype was counted only a few times. The rearrangement links TRBV7-2 to TRBJ1-3, with D tentatively TRBD1 (6 bases). Germline CDR1 reads SGHTA; CDR2 reads FQGNSA. Trimming removed 0 bases at V and 0 bases at J, with 15 bases between. The CDR3 sequence is 18 residues long. This CDR3 reads CASSLARQTGYSGNTIYF. The CDR3 DNA reads as TGTGCCAGCAGCTTAGCCCGACAGACAGGTTACTCTGGAAACACCATATATTTT.

This rearrangement joins TRBV7-9 to TRBJ1-6; D is uncertain. Trimming left V 1 base short and J 0 bases short, with 4 bases between. The CDR3 is made up of 15 amino acids. The germline V gene has CDR1 SEHNR and CDR2 FQNEAQ (reference sequence). The CDR3 region has the DNA TGTGCCAGCAGCTTAGGGAGCTCCTATAATTCACCCCTCCACTTT. Protein sequence: CASSLGSSYNSPLHF. Together with reference TRBV7-9 and TRBJ1-6, the CDR3 gives the full variable domain: DTGVSQNPRHKITKRGQNVTFRCDPISEHNRLYWYRQTLGQGPEFLTYFQNEAQLEKSRLLSDRFSAERPKGSFSTLEIQRTEQGDSAMYLCASSLGSSYNSPLHFGNGTRLTVT.

V gene TRBV7-6 combines with J gene TRBJ2-1, with D perhaps assigned TRBD1 or TRBD2 (6 bases each). The V gene's germline CDR1 is SGHVS and CDR2 FNYEAQ. The CDR3 spans 15 residues. Trimming shortened V by 5 bases and J by 7 bases, and 18 bases separated the two germline ends. CDR3: CASSVGGSRNNEQFF. CDR3 DNA: TGTGCCAGCAGCGTAGGGGGGAGTCGGAATAATGAGCAGTTCTTC.

This chain links TRBV12-3 or TRBV12-4 with TRBJ1-2, with D unresolved. V lost 1 base to trimming and J lost 3 bases, with 3 bases between them. The CDR3 is 12 residues long. The DNA of the CDR3 is TGTGCCAGCAGTTTAGGGCACTATGGCTACACCTTC. Translated, it gives CASSLGHYGYTF.

This chain joins TRBV6-5 and TRBJ1-6; 8 bases are a match to TRBD1. J lost 11 bases, V lost 4 bases, and 16 bases had no gene match. Germline loops: CDR1 MNHEY, CDR2 SVGAGI. This CDR3 spans 17 amino acids. CDR3 in amino acids: CASSSGGSGQANPPLHF. CDR3 coding DNA: TGTGCCAGCAGTTCCGGGGGGTCGGGACAGGCCAACCCACCCCTCCACTTT.

The chain has TRBV6-1 and TRBJ2-3; D not certain. Trimming pared 2 bases from V and 1 base from J, leaving 13 bases between. Germline CDR1 MNHNS, CDR2 SASEGT. CDR3 length: 16 residues. In DNA form, the CDR3 reads TGTGCCAGCAGTGAATGGCCCATGATCGGCACAGATACGCAGTATTTT. As protein: CASSEWPMIGTDTQYF.